A single sample is the source of the 20 T cell receptor beta chains below, sequenced in a study of blood T cell repertoires in COVID-19. Clones were read by immunoSEQ multiplex PCR, and TCRdb kept only the in-frame ones, dropping some. The sample consists of hundreds of thousands of clones, 90% to 95% of them appearing once. Sequencing was done on a sample of peripheral blood. Receptors were obtained from a woman under 30 who had recovered from COVID-19.

The chain joins TRBV19 to TRBJ1-3, with D uncertain. Germline assignment: CDR1 LNHDA and CDR2 SQIVND (reference sequence). V shed 0 bases and J shed 3 bases, with 12 bases lying between them. This CDR3 comprises 16 residues. The CDR3 nucleotides are TGTGCCAGTAGTATAGAGGTGGGCAGCGGTGGAAACACCATATATTTT. Residues: CASSIEVGSGGNTIYF. Together with reference TRBV19 and TRBJ1-3, the CDR3 gives the full variable domain: DGGITQSPKYLFRKEGQNVTLSCEQNLNHDAMYWYRQDPGQGLRLIYYSQIVNDFQKGDIAEGYSVSREKKESFPLTVTSAQKNPTAFYLCASSIEVGSGGNTIYFGEGSWLTVV.

The V call is TRBV5-1, the J call TRBJ2-6, with D possibly TRBD1 on 5 matching bases. The V end lost 4 bases, the J end lost 0 bases, and 14 bases lay between the germline ends. The germline V gene encodes CDR1 SGHRS and CDR2 YFSETQ. This CDR3 spans 17 amino acids. CDR3 loop: CASSVVGQGSGANVLTF. DNA of the CDR3: TGCGCCAGCAGCGTGGTGGGTCAGGGCTCTGGGGCCAACGTCCTGACTTTC.

This chain joins TRBV6-6 and TRBJ1-2, with no clear D. The CDR3 extends over 15 amino acids. The V and J ends lost 4 bases and 3 bases respectively, with 15 bases between them. The germline V gene has CDR1 MNHNY and CDR2 SVGAGI (reference sequence). The CDR3 DNA follows: TGTGCCAGCAGTTCCCTATTGACACCGGACTATGGCTACACCTTC. This codes for CASSSLLTPDYGYTF.

This chain connects TRBV2 to TRBJ1-5, with TRBD1 matching 9 bases. V lost 2 bases to trimming and J lost 7 bases; unmatched junction nucleotides: 15. In germline, CDR1 is SNHLY, CDR2 FYNNEI. The CDR3 has 18 amino acids. This CDR3 is CASSEWRDYGTGRQPQHF. CDR3 nucleotide sequence: TGTGCCAGCAGTGAATGGAGGGATTACGGGACAGGGCGACAGCCCCAGCATTTT.

V is TRBV7-8 and J is TRBJ1-4, with D possibly being TRBD1 (5 bases). The CDR3 consists of 15 residues. Trimming removed 4 bases at V and 2 bases at J, with 11 bases between. Germline-derived CDR1 and CDR2 are SGHVS and FQNEAQ. CDR3 nucleotide sequence: TGTGCCAGCAGCTCGCCCGGGGGGACTAATGAAAAACTGTTTTTT. Its translation: CASSSPGGTNEKLFF.

The chain combines TRBV19 with TRBJ2-5; 7 nucleotides line up with TRBD2. The CDR3 is made up of 13 amino acids. The germline V gene has CDR1 LNHDA and CDR2 SQIVND (reference sequence). V shed 6 bases, J shed 4 bases, and the junction held 5 bases outside the gene matches. This CDR3 is CASRRRERETQYF. The CDR3, as DNA: TGTGCCAGTAGACGGCGGGAGAGAGAGACCCAGTACTTC.

In DNA form, the CDR3 reads TGTGCCAGCAGTGAAGGACAGCACCTACAGCAGTACGTC. Encoded protein: CASSEGQHLQQYV. The V and J genes are TRBV6-1 and TRBJ2-7; D possibly corresponds to TRBD1 (5 bases). Trimming left V 1 base short and J 8 bases short, with 12 bases between. Germline-derived CDR1 and CDR2 are MNHNS and SASEGT. The CDR3 contains 13 residues.

This chain connects TRBV4-3 to TRBJ1-6, with 7 bases that match TRBD1. In germline, CDR1 is LGHNA, CDR2 YSLEER. The CDR3 length is 17 residues. The ends lost 0 bases at V and 8 bases at J; junction bases unmatched: 10. The CDR3 DNA reads TGCGCCAGCAGCCAAGAAGCCCGGGACAGAGGACATTCACCCCTCCACTTT. Translation: CASSQEARDRGHSPLHF.

This chain links TRBV9 with TRBJ2-5, with a possible D match to TRBD1 (6 bases). Germline V CDR1 and CDR2: SGDLS, YYNGEE. There are 15 residues in the CDR3. Between the trimmed V and J ends, which lost 4 bases and 3 bases, there was a span of 16 bases. The CDR3 loop is CASSLRGTTEETQYF. The CDR3 nucleotides read TGTGCCAGCAGCCTGAGGGGGACAACCGAAGAGACCCAGTACTTC. The full variable domain, with the rest looked up from reference TRBV9 and TRBJ2-5, is DSGVTQTPKHLITATGQRVTLRCSPRSGDLSVYWYQQSLDQGLQFLIQYYNGEERAKGNILERFSAQQFPDLHSELNLSSLELGDSALYFCASSLRGTTEETQYFGPGTRLLVL.

The chain has TRBV3-1 (or the pseudogene TRBV3-2) and TRBJ1-6; 9 bases agree with TRBD1. The length of the CDR3 is 14 residues. The J segment lost 9 bases and the V segment lost 7 bases, leaving 7 bases of the junction unmatched. Germline CDR1 reads LGHDT; CDR2 reads YNNKEL (reference sequence). The CDR3 loop reads CASTLQGAFSPLHF. CDR3 nucleotides: TGTGCCAGCACCCTACAGGGGGCCTTTTCACCCCTCCACTTT.

This clone has a single count. The chain couples TRBV19 to TRBJ2-3, with D possibly TRBD2 on 6 matching bases. The V end lost 5 bases, the J end lost 6 bases, and 12 bases lay between the germline ends. This CDR3 has 13 amino acids. The V gene's germline CDR1 is LNHDA and CDR2 SQIVND (reference sequence). The CDR3 DNA reads TGTGCCAGTAGTGAAACGGGAGCTGATACGCAGTATTTT. As protein: CASSETGADTQYF.

This sequence joins TRBV7-2 and TRBJ2-1; perhaps TRBD2 as D (5 bases). CDR1 is SGHTA and CDR2 is FQGNSA in the germline V gene. V shed 1 base and J shed 4 bases, with 11 bases lying between them. CDR3 length equals 15 residues. The CDR3 loop is CASSLGPGRYNEQFF. The CDR3 bases are TGTGCCAGCAGCTTAGGTCCGGGAAGATACAATGAGCAGTTCTTC.

This rearrangement joins TRBV6-5 to TRBJ1-2, with D tentatively TRBD1 (5 bases). The CDR3 length is 16 residues. Germline lookup yields CDR1 MNHEY and CDR2 SVGAGI. The V and J ends lost 1 base and 4 bases respectively, with 16 bases between them. The DNA for the CDR3 is TGTGCCAGCAGTTACTTGAATCAGGGACTGAGCTATGGCTACACCTTC. Translating gives CASSYLNQGLSYGYTF.

In this sample, this clone turned up once. V gene TRBV6-5 combines with J gene TRBJ2-6; tentative D call: TRBD1 (5 bases). The germline V gene has CDR1 MNHEY and CDR2 SVGAGI. Trimming stripped 0 bases from V and 4 bases from J, with 10 bases between. There are 16 residues in the CDR3. The CDR3 region is CASSYSRGGGANVLTF. CDR3 bases: TGTGCCAGCAGTTACTCTAGGGGTGGAGGGGCCAACGTCCTGACTTTC.

The chain joins TRBV18 to TRBJ1-1, with 10 bases identical to TRBD1. V dropped 4 bases and J dropped 2; count of bases not matched to a gene: 4. Germline V CDR1 and CDR2: KGHSH, LQKENI. The CDR3 is made up of 15 amino acids. The CDR3 DNA is TGTGCCAGCTCACTAGGACAGGGGGGTAACACTGAAGCTTTCTTT. Amino acid sequence: CASSLGQGGNTEAFF.

V is TRBV7-2 and J is TRBJ2-5; tentatively, D is TRBD2 (6 bases). The germline gives CDR1 SGHTA, CDR2 FQGNSA. This CDR3 has 16 amino acids. V was clipped by 3 bases and J by 1 base, with 15 bases between them. The CDR3, as DNA: TGTGCCAGCAGCTTGGGGTTTGGGGGGACCCAAGAGACCCAGTACTTC. Translated: CASSLGFGGTQETQYF.

The V and J genes are TRBV30 and TRBJ1-3; no clear D. Germline-derived CDR1 and CDR2 are GTSNPN and SVGIG (reference sequence). V lost 4 bases to trimming and J lost 0 bases, with 4 bases between them. The CDR3 consists of 12 residues. CDR3 residues: CAWTVSGNTIYF. In nucleotides, the CDR3 is TGTGCCTGGACCGTCTCTGGAAACACCATATATTTT.

The chain uses TRBV7-2 and TRBJ1-2; the D is unclear. Germline V lookup: CDR1 SGHTA, CDR2 FQGNSA. The CDR3 loop spans 13 amino acids. The V end was cut by 4 bases, the J end by 5 bases, with 11 bases between. CDR3 region: CASSSSELYGYTF. DNA of the CDR3: TGTGCCAGCAGCTCCTCCGAGCTTTATGGCTACACCTTC.

The rearrangement uses TRBV15 and TRBJ1-4, with D unresolved. The CDR3 has 14 residues. The germline V gene has CDR1 LNHNV and CDR2 YYDKDF (reference sequence). Trimming shortened V by 7 bases and J by 4 bases, and 13 bases separated the two germline ends. Here the CDR3 reads CATTKGRGNEKLFF. The CDR3 DNA reads as TGTGCCACCACCAAAGGCCGGGGTAATGAAAAACTGTTTTTT. Full variable domain (missing parts from reference TRBV15 and TRBJ1-4): DAMVIQNPRYQVTQFGKPVTLSCSQTLNHNVMYWYQQKSSQAPKLLFHYYDKDFNNEADTPDNFQSRRPNTSFCFLDIRSPGLGDTAMYLCATTKGRGNEKLFFGSGTQLSVL.

The genes are TRBV7-9 and TRBJ1-3; maybe TRBD1 (5 bases). CDR1 and CDR2 (germline): SEHNR, FQNEAQ (reference sequence). With 5 bases removed from V and 0 bases from J, the gap between germline ends came to 11 bases. The CDR3 contains 15 residues. The DNA for the CDR3 is TGTGCCAGCAGCACGACAGAGAGCTCTGGAAACACCATATATTTT. Amino acid sequence: CASSTTESSGNTIYF.